This T cell receptor (beta chain) was captured by sequencing in a study of blood T cell repertoires in COVID-19. Study details: Sites across the United States, Italy and Spain contributed samples from acute and convalescent COVID-19. PBMCs, B-cell-depleted T cells, or T cells provided the cDNA or gDNA that made up the material.

V was cut by 4 bases and J by 0 bases, with 7 bases left in between. The CDR3 is 13 residues long. Germline lookup yields CDR1 LNHDA and CDR2 SQIVND (reference sequence). Authors' methods: Reference gene primers were amplified, and this amplification served to estimate nucleated cell counts. The method was immunoSEQ multiplex PCR; TCRdb's version includes in-frame clones alone and lacks a portion of them. The DNA was the basis for D and trimming; V, J and clone size are from that table. The sample holds 70,000 to 80,000 clones, roughly 89% seen once. Sequencing was carried out using peripheral blood. The chain recombines TRBV19 with TRBJ2-7, with unresolved D. The TCR comes from a human donor in a cohort sampled during active COVID-19. Here the CDR3 DNA reads TGTGCCAGTAGTACCCGGGTCTCCTACGAGCAGTACTTC. This sequence encodes CASSTRVSYEQYF.